This entry features one T cell receptor beta chain sequence. The sample comes from a study of blood T cell repertoires in COVID-19. With 5 bases clipped from V and 6 bases from J, the junction kept 2 bases outside the gene matches. This CDR3 contains 13 residues. Germline-derived CDR1 and CDR2 are KGHDR and SFDVKD. Clones were sequenced by immunoSEQ multiplex PCR, and TCRdb holds only the in-frame ones, with some missing. The sample consists of roughly 200,000 clones, approximately 85% of them appearing once. The sequenced material came from peripheral blood. The chain has TRBV24-1 and TRBJ2-3, with TRBD1 matching 9 bases. The sequence was collected from a human donor with active or convalescent COVID-19. The donor label of this sample is uncertain. The CDR3 loop reads CATSGQGVDTQYF. CDR3 sequence (DNA): TGTGCCACCAGTGGACAGGGGGTCGATACGCAGTATTTT.